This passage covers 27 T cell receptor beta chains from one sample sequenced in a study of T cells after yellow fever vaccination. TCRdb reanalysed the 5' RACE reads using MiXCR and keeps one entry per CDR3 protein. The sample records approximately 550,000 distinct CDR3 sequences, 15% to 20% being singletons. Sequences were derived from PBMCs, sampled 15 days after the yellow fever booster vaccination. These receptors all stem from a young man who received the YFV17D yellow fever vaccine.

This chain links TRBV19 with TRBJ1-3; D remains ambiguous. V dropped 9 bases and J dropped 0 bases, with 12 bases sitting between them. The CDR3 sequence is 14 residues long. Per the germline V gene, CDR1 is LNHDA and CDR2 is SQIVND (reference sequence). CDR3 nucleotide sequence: TGTGCCAGCTGCCGACGGAGCTCTGGAAACACCATATATTTT. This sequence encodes CASCRRSSGNTIYF. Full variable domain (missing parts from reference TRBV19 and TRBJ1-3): DGGITQSPKYLFRKEGQNVTLSCEQNLNHDAMYWYRQDPGQGLRLIYYSQIVNDFQKGDIAEGYSVSREKKESFPLTVTSAQKNPTAFYLCASCRRSSGNTIYFGEGSWLTVV.

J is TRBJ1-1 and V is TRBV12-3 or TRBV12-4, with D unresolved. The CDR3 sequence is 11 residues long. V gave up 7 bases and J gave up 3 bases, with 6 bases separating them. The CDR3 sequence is CASKRDTEAFF. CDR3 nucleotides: TGTGCCAGCAAGAGGGACACTGAAGCTTTCTTT.

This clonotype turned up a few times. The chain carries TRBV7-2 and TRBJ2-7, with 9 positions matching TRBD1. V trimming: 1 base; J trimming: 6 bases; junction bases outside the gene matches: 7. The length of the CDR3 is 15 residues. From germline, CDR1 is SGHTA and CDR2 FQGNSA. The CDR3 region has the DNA TGTGCCAGCAGCTTAGTGGGGACAGGGAGTTCCGAGCAGTACTTC. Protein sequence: CASSLVGTGSSEQYF.

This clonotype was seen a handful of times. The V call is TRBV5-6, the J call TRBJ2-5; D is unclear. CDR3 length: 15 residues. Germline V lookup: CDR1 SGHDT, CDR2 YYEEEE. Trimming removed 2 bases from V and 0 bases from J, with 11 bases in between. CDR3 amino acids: CASSFEKAYQETQYF. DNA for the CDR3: TGTGCCAGCAGCTTCGAAAAGGCGTACCAAGAGACCCAGTACTTC.

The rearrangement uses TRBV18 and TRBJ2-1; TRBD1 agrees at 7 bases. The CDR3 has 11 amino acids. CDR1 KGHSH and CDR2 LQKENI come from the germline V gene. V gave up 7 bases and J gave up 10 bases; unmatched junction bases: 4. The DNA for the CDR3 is TGTGCCAGCTTCACAGGGGAAGAGCAGTTCTTC. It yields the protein CASFTGEEQFF. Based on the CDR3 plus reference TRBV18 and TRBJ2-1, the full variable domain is NAGVMQNPRHLVRRRGQEARLRCSPMKGHSHVYWYRQLPEEGLKFMVYLQKENIIDESGMPKERFSAEFPKEGPSILRIQQVVRGDSAAYFCASFTGEEQFFGPGTRLTVL.

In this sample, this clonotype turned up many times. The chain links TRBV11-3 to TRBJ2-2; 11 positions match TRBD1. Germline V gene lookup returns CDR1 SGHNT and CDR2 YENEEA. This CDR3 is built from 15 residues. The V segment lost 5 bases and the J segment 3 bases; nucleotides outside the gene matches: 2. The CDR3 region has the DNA TGTGCCAGCAGCCCGGGACAGGGGGACACCGGGGAGCTGTTTTTT. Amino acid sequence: CASSPGQGDTGELFF.

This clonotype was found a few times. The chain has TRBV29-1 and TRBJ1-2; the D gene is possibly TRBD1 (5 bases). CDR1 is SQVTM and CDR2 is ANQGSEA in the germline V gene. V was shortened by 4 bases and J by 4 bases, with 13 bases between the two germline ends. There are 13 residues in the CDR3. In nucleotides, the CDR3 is TGCAGCGTTGCTACCGGGACTGGCTATGGCTACACCTTC. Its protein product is CSVATGTGYGYTF.

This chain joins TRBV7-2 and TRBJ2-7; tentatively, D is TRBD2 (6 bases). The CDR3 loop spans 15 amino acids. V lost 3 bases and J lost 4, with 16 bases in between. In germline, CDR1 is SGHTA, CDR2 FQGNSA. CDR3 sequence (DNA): TGTGCCAGCAGCTTGTGGGGCGGGATAGGGTACGAGCAGTACTTC. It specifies CASSLWGGIGYEQYF.

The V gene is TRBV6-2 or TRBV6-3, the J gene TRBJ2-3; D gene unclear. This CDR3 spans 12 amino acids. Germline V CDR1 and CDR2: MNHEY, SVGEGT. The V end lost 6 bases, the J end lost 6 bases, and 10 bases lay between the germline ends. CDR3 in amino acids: CASRLLPDTQYF. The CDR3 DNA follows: TGTGCCAGCAGGCTCCTTCCGGATACGCAGTATTTT.

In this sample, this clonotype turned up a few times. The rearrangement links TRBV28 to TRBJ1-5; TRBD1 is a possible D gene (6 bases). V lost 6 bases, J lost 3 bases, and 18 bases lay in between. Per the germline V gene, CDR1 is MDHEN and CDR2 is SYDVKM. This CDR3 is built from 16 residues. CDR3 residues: CASRSVQGRFNQPQHF. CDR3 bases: TGTGCCAGCAGAAGTGTACAGGGACGGTTCAATCAGCCCCAGCATTTT.

CDR3 nucleotides: TGCGCCAGCAGCTTCTCGGAGGGGATTTACTACGAGCAGTACTTC. Residues: CASSFSEGIYYEQYF. This chain uses TRBV5-1 with TRBJ2-7; D possibly corresponds to TRBD2 (6 bases). The CDR3 loop spans 15 amino acids. Trimming stripped 2 bases from V and 3 bases from J, with 15 bases between. Germline CDR1 and CDR2: SGHRS and YFSETQ. The complete variable domain, with remaining parts taken from reference TRBV5-1 and TRBJ2-7, reads KAGVTQTPRYLIKTRGQQVTLSCSPISGHRSVSWYQQTPGQGLQFLFEYFSETQRNKGNFPGRFSGRQFSNSRSEMNVSTLELGDSALYLCASSFSEGIYYEQYFGPGTRLTVT.

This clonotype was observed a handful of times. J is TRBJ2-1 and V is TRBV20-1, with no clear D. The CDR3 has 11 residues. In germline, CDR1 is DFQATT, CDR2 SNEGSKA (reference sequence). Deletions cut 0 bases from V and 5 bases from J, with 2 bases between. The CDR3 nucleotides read TGCAGTGCTAGAGATAACAATGAGCAGTTCTTC. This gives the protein CSARDNNEQFF.

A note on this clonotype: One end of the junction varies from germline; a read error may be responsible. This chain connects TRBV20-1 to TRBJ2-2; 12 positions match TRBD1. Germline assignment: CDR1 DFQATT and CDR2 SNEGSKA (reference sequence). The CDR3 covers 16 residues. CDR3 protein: CCARVPGQGAPGELFF. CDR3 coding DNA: TGCTGTGCTCGAGTACCGGGACAGGGGGCGCCCGGGGAGCTGTTTTTT.

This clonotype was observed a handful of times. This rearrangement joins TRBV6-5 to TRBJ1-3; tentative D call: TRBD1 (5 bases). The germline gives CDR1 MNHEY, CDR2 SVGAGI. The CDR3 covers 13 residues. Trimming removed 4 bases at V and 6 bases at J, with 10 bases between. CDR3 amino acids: CASSFQGENTIYF. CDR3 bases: TGTGCCAGCAGTTTTCAAGGGGAAAACACCATATATTTT.

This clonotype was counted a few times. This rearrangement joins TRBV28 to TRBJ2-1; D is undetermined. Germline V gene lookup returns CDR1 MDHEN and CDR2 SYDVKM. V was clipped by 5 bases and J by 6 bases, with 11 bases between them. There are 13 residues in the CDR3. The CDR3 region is CASSRSDVNEQFF. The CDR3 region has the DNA TGTGCCAGCAGTCGATCCGACGTCAATGAGCAGTTCTTC.

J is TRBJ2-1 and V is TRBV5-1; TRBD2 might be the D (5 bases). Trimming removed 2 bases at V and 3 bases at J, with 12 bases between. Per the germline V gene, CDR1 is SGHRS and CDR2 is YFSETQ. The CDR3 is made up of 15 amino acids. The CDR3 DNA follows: TGCGCCAGCAGCTTATCAGGAGAGGGCTACAATGAGCAGTTCTTC. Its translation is CASSLSGEGYNEQFF.

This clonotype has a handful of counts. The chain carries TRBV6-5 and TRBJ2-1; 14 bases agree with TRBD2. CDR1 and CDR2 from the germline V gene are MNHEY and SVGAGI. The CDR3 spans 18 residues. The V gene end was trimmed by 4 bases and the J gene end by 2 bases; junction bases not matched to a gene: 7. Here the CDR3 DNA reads TGTGCCAGCAGTTCCAGGACTAGCGGGAGGATCACCTACAATGAGCAGTTCTTC. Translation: CASSSRTSGRITYNEQFF.

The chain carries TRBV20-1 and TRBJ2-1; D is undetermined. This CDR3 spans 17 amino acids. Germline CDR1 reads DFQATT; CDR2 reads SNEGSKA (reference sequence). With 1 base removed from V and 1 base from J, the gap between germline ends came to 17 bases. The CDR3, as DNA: TGCAGTGCTAGAGGCCCTCCCGCCTGGGGATCCTACAATGAGCAGTTCTTC. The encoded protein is CSARGPPAWGSYNEQFF.

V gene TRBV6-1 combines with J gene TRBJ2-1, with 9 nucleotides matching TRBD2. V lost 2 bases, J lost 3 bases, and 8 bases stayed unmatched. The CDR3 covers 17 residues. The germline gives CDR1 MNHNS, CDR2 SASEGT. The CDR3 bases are TGTGCCAGCAGTGAATCGGTAGCGGGAGTCGGCTACAATGAGCAGTTCTTC. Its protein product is CASSESVAGVGYNEQFF.

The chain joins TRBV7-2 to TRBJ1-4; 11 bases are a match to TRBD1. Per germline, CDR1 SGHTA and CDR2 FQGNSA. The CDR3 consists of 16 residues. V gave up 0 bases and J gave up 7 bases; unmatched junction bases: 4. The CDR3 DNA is TGTGCCAGCAGCTTAGCCACCGGGACAGGGGGTGAAAAACTGTTTTTT. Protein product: CASSLATGTGGEKLFF.

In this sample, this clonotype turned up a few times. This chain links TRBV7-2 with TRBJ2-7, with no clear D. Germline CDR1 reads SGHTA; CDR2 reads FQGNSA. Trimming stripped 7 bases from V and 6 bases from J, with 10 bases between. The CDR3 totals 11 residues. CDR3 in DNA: TGTGCCAGCACTGGTGGCCTCGAGCAGTACTTC. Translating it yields CASTGGLEQYF.

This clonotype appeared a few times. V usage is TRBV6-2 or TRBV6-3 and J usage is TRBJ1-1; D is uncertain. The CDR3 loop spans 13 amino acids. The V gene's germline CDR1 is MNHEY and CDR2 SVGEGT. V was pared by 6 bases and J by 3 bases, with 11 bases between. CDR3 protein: CASSRHSYTEAFF. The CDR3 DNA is TGTGCCAGCAGCAGACATTCGTACACTGAAGCTTTCTTT.

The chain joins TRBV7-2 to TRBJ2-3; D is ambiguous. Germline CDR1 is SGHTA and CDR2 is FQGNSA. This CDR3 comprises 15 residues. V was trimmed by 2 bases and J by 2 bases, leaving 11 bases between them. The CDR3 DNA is TGTGCCAGCAGCTTAATGAGCACCCCCACAGATACGCAGTATTTT. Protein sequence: CASSLMSTPTDTQYF.

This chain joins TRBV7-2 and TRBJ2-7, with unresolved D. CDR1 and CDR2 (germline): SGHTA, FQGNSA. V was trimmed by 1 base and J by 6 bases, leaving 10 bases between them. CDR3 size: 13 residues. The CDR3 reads CASSLGHRGEQYF. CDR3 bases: TGTGCCAGCAGCTTAGGTCACAGAGGCGAGCAGTACTTC. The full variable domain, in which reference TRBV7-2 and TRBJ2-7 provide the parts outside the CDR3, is GAGVSQSPSNKVTEKGKDVELRCDPISGHTALYWYRQSLGQGLEFLIYFQGNSAPDKSGLPSDRFSAERTGGSVSTLTIQRTQQEDSAVYLCASSLGHRGEQYFGPGTRLTVT.

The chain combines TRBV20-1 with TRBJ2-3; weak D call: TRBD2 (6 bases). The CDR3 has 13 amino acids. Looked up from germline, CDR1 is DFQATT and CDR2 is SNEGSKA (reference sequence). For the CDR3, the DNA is TGCAGACTTTCGGGAGATCGGGCAGATACGCAGTATTTT. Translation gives CRLSGDRADTQYF.

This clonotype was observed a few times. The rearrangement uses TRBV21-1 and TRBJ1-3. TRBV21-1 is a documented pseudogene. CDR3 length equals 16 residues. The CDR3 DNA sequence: TGTGCCAGCAGCAAAGGATGTACAGACTCTGGAAACACCATATATTTT. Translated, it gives CASSKGCTDSGNTIYF.

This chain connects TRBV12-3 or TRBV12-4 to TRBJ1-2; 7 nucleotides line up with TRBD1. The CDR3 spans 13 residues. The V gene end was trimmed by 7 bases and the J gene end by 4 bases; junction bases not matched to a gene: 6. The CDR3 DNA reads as TGTGCCAGCAAATACCGGGACAGCTATGGCTACACCTTC. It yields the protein CASKYRDSYGYTF.